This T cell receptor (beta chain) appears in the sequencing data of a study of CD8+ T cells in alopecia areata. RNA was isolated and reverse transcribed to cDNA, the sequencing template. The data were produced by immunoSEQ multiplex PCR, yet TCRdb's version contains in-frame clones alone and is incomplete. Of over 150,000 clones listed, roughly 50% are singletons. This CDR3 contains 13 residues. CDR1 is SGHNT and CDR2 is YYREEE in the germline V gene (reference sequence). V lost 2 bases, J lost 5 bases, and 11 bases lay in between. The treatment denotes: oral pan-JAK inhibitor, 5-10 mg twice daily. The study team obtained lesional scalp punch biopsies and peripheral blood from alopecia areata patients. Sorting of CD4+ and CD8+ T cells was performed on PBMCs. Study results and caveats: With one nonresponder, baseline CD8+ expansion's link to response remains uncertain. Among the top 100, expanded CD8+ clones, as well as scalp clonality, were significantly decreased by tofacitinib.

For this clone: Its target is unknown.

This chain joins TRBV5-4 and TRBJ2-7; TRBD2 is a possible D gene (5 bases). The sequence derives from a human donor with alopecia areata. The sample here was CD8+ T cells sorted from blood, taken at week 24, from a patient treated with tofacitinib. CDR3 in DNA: TGTGCCAGCAGCTTCTATCCCGGGGACGAGCAGTACTTC. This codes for CASSFYPGDEQYF.